One and the same sample provided the 5 T cell receptor delta chains below, sequenced in a study of gamma-delta T cells after stem cell transplantation. TCRdb re-called clones from the RT-PCR reads using CATT. The table records over 1,500 delta-chain clones, just over 5% of them present only once. Sample: gamma-delta T cells. Receptors were obtained from a human donor. It is not recorded whose cells these are; they may come from a transplant donor.

By share, this clone ranks as medium-sized (0.01 to 0.1%). This CDR3 reads CACDTMGPSYEGRGYTDKLIF. DNA for the CDR3: TGTGCCTGTGACACCATGGGACCTTCCTACGAGGGTCGGGGATACACCGATAAACTCATCTTT. V is TRDV2 and J is TRDJ1; TRDD2 aligns across 9 bases. Germline CDR1 and CDR2: GEAIGNYY and EKD. The CDR3 has 21 amino acids. The trim removed 0 bases at V and 0 bases at J, leaving 19 bases unmatched.

In this sample, this clone turned up a few times. TCRdb's protein for this DNA is that of a much larger clone and differs from the translation at residue 13, likely a read error; the protein shown is the DNA translation. The chain joins TRDV2 to TRDJ1, with TRDD3 identical over 12 bases. Germline V gene sequence: CDR1 GEAIGNYY, CDR2 EKD. The CDR3 length is 15 residues. As DNA, the CDR3 is TGTGCCTGTGCCGCCCTACTGGGGGATACCGATAAACCCATCTTT. This translates into CACAALLGDTDKPIF.

Details on this clone: Translating this DNA gives a protein that differs at residue 6 from the TCRdb one, which belongs to a much larger clone; a read error is likely, and the protein shown is this translation. The rearrangement uses TRDV2 and TRDJ1; tentatively, D is TRDD3 (6 bases). The J gene is not listed in TCRdb, so it was assigned here from a DNA match to germline. Germline V gene lookup returns CDR1 GEAIGNYY and CDR2 EKD. V lost 4 bases, J lost 0 bases, and 23 bases lay in between. The CDR3 runs to 18 residues. DNA of the CDR3: TGTGCCTGTGAGGCTCGGGGGGACCCAGATAAGTACACCGATAAACTCATCTTT. It is translated as CACEARGDPDKYTDKLIF.

About this clone itself: A far larger clone is off by one base, so a read error is likely. Here the CDR3 DNA reads TGTGCCTGTGACCCCGTTCGTTCCACCCCGGGGAGAACTCCCGAGGACACCGATAAACACATCTTT. Translated, it gives CACDPVRSTPGRTPEDTDKHIF. The J segment was not called; the V segment is TRDV2; whether TRDD3, the table's D call, matches the DNA was not checked. This CDR3 has 22 residues. The germline gives CDR1 GEAIGNYY, CDR2 EKD.

By share of the sample, this clone is medium-sized. Different DNA sequences within this sample yield the same CDR3. This sequence joins TRDV2 and TRDJ3; 9 positions match TRDD3. Losses at the gene ends were 1 base for V and 0 bases for J; bases not matched to a gene: 12. Germline values: CDR1 GEAIGNYY, CDR2 EKD. The CDR3 is made up of 21 amino acids. The CDR3 here is CACDTVLGDRTLSWDTRQMFF. Here the CDR3 DNA reads TGTGCCTGTGACACGGTACTGGGGGACAGGACACTCTCCTGGGACACCCGACAGATGTTTTTC.